Following are 12 T cell receptor beta chains from one sample sequenced in a study of cytomegalovirus exposure and HLA in healthy donors. PCR employed 60 Vbeta and 13 Jbeta primers. Assay: immunoSEQ multiplex PCR; the TCRdb copy retains only in-frame clones and omits some. This table holds 120,000 or so clones, 65% to 85% found once. The sequenced material came from PBMCs. The origin of the receptors is a man in his late teens or twenties in good health and CMV-seropositive.

The rearrangement joins TRBV7-2 to TRBJ1-1, with D perhaps TRBD1 (5 bases). Trimming stripped 2 bases from V and 8 bases from J, with 15 bases between. Germline loops: CDR1 SGHTA, CDR2 FQGNSA. The CDR3 covers 14 residues. CDR3 sequence reads: CASSLTTEKPEAFF. CDR3 DNA sequence: TGTGCCAGCAGCTTAACGACAGAGAAGCCCGAAGCTTTCTTT.

As for this clone: The junction departs from the called germline gene at one end, perhaps through a read error. This rearrangement joins TRBV11-2 to TRBJ2-2; 11 nucleotides agree with TRBD2. The CDR3 is 17 residues long. CDR1 is SGHAT and CDR2 is FQNNGV in the germline V gene. For the CDR3, the DNA is TGTGCCAGCAACTTAGATTTAGGACTAGCGGGCACCGGGGAGCTGTTTTTT. Protein product: CASNLDLGLAGTGELFF.

The sample holds a few counts of this clone. The chain employs TRBV19 and TRBJ1-1, with TRBD1 as a possible D gene (5 bases). V shed 3 bases and J shed 6 bases, with 8 bases lying between them. The CDR3 runs 12 residues. The V gene's germline CDR1 is LNHDA and CDR2 SQIVND (reference sequence). The CDR3 nucleotides are TGTGCCAGTAGTATGGTACAGGCTGAAGCTTTCTTT. Protein: CASSMVQAEAFF.

This clone was detected only a few times. The chain links TRBV6-6 to TRBJ2-3, with no clear D. Germline CDR1 and CDR2: MNHNY and SVGAGI (reference sequence). This CDR3 region has 13 residues. V shed 0 bases and J shed 6 bases, with 7 bases lying between them. CDR3 bases: TGTGCCAGCAGTTACTCGACTGCGGATACGCAGTATTTT. As protein: CASSYSTADTQYF.

The V and J genes are TRBV7-2 and TRBJ2-1; 7 bases match TRBD2. J lost 7 bases, V lost 5 bases, and 8 bases had no gene match. CDR3 length: 14 amino acids. Germline CDR1 and CDR2: SGHTA and FQGNSA. The CDR3 reads CASSPWTSINEQFF. The CDR3 DNA is TGTGCCAGCAGCCCCTGGACTAGTATAAATGAGCAGTTCTTC. Drawing the rest from reference TRBV7-2 and TRBJ2-1, the complete variable domain is GAGVSQSPSNKVTEKGKDVELRCDPISGHTALYWYRQSLGQGLEFLIYFQGNSAPDKSGLPSDRFSAERTGGSVSTLTIQRTQQEDSAVYLCASSPWTSINEQFFGPGTRLTVL.

The chain combines TRBV4-3 with TRBJ1-4, with TRBD1 matching over 8 bases. Germline CDR1 LGHNA, CDR2 YSLEER. J lost 3 bases, V lost 4 bases, and 7 bases had no gene match. The CDR3 runs 16 residues. This chain's CDR3 is CASSPGDRGANEKLFF. In DNA, the CDR3 is TGCGCCAGCAGCCCAGGAGACAGGGGAGCTAATGAAAAACTGTTTTTT.

In DNA form, the CDR3 reads TGTGCCAGCAGATATGGAGAAGCTAACTATGGCTACACCTTC. Protein: CASRYGEANYGYTF. The rearrangement uses TRBV7-2 and TRBJ1-2; D gene uncertain. The CDR3 spans 14 residues. Trimming took off 6 bases at V and 0 bases at J, with 11 bases between the two ends. Germline-derived CDR1 and CDR2 are SGHTA and FQGNSA.

The V call is TRBV7-8, the J call TRBJ2-3; a weak D match, TRBD2 (6 bases). This CDR3 comprises 15 residues. V lost 5 bases and J 3 bases, leaving 15 bases between the germline ends. Per the germline V gene, CDR1 is SGHVS and CDR2 is FQNEAQ. This CDR3 is CASSPRSGSTDTQYF. The CDR3 DNA reads as TGTGCCAGCAGCCCTCGAAGCGGGTCTACAGATACGCAGTATTTT. Looking up the rest from reference TRBV7-8 and TRBJ2-3 gives the full variable domain: GAGVSQSPRYKVAKRGQDVALRCDPISGHVSLFWYQQALGQGPEFLTYFQNEAQLDKSGLPSDRFFAERPEGSVSTLKIQRTQQEDSAVYLCASSPRSGSTDTQYFGPGTRLTVL.

The chain employs TRBV11-2 and TRBJ2-3, with D unresolved. Trimming removed 1 base from V and 8 bases from J, with 7 bases in between. Germline CDR1 is SGHAT and CDR2 is FQNNGV. This CDR3 has 12 residues. The CDR3: CASSLVSGTQYF. CDR3 bases: TGTGCCAGCAGCTTAGTGTCGGGTACGCAGTATTTT. Filled out from reference TRBV11-2 and TRBJ2-3, the complete variable domain reads EAGVAQSPRYKIIEKRQSVAFWCNPISGHATLYWYQQILGQGPKLLIQFQNNGVVDDSQLPKDRFSAERLKGVDSTLKIQPAKLEDSAVYLCASSLVSGTQYFGPGTRLTVL.

CDR3 loop: CASSYSSAAEQYF. CDR3 coding DNA: TGTGCCAGCAGTTACTCGTCGGCGGCGGAGCAGTACTTC. The V call is TRBV6-5, the J call TRBJ2-5; unclear D gene. V was shortened by 0 bases and J by 11 bases, with 13 bases between the two germline ends. CDR3 size: 13 residues. The germline CDR1 and CDR2 sequences are MNHEY and SVGAGI.

The chain recombines TRBV6-5 with TRBJ1-3; 8 bases are shared with TRBD1. The CDR3 consists of 16 residues. V shed 0 bases and J 4 bases; nucleotides not matched to a gene: 5. Germline values: CDR1 MNHEY, CDR2 SVGAGI. As DNA, the CDR3 is TGTGCCAGCAGTTACTCATACAGGGGGTACGGAAACACCATATATTTT. Translation: CASSYSYRGYGNTIYF.

The V call is TRBV5-4, the J call TRBJ2-7; 9 bases line up with TRBD1. V shed 0 bases and J 3 bases; nucleotides not matched to a gene: 4. The CDR3 is made up of 15 amino acids. Germline V lookup: CDR1 SGHNT, CDR2 YYREEE (reference sequence). The CDR3 nucleotides are TGTGCCAGCAGCTTGGGACAGGGGGAGGACTACGAGCAGTACTTC. It encodes CASSLGQGEDYEQYF.